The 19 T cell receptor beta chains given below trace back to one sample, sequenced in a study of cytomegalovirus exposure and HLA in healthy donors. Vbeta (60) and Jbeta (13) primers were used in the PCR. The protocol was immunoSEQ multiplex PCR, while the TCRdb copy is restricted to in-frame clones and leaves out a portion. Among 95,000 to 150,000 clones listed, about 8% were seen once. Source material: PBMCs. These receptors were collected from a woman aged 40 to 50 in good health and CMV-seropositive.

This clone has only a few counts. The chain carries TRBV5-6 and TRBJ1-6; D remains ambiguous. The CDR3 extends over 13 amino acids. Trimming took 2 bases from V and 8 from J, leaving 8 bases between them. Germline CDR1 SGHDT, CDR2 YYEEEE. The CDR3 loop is CASSFEIYSPLHF. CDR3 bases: TGTGCCAGCAGCTTCGAGATTTATTCACCCCTCCACTTT.

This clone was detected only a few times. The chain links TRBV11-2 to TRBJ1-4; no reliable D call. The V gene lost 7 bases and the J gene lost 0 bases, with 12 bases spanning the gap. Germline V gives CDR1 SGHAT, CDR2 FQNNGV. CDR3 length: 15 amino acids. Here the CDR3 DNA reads TGTGCCAGCACCAGCGGGAGCGCAACTAATGAAAAACTGTTTTTT. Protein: CASTSGSATNEKLFF. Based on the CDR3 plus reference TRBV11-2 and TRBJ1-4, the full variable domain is EAGVAQSPRYKIIEKRQSVAFWCNPISGHATLYWYQQILGQGPKLLIQFQNNGVVDDSQLPKDRFSAERLKGVDSTLKIQPAKLEDSAVYLCASTSGSATNEKLFFGSGTQLSVL.

CDR3 residues: CASMVQPNTGELFF. CDR3 sequence (DNA): TGTGCCAGTATGGTACAGCCGAACACCGGGGAGCTGTTTTTT. The chain combines TRBV19 with TRBJ2-2; D is undetermined. Trimming removed 7 bases from V and 0 bases from J, with 9 bases in between. The germline V gene encodes CDR1 LNHDA and CDR2 SQIVND (reference sequence). There are 14 residues in the CDR3.

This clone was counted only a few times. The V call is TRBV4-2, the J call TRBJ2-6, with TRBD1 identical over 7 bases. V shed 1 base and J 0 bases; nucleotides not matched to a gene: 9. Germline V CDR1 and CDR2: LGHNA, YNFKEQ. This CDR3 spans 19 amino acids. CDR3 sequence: CASSQVATGYSSGANVLTF. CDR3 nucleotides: TGTGCCAGCAGCCAAGTGGCGACAGGGTACAGCTCTGGGGCCAACGTCCTGACTTTC.

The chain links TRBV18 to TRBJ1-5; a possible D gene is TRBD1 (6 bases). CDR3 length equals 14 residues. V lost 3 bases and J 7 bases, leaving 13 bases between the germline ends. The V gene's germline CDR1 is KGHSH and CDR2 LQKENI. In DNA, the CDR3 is TGTGCCAGCTCACCCAGAGGGGGAGGGCAGCCCCAGCATTTT. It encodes CASSPRGGGQPQHF.

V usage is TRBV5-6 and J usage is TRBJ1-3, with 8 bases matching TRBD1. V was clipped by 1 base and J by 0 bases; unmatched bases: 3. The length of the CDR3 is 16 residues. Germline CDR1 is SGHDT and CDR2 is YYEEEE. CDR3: CASSLLGTGSGNTIYF. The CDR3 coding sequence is TGTGCCAGCAGCTTGCTTGGGACAGGCTCTGGAAACACCATATATTTT.

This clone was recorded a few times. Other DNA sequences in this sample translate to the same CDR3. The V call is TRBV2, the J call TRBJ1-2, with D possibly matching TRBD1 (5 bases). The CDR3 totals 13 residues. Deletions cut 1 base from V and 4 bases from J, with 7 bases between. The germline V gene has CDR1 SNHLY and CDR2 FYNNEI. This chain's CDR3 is CASSEGGSYGYTF. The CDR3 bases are TGTGCCAGCAGTGAAGGGGGCAGCTATGGCTACACCTTC.

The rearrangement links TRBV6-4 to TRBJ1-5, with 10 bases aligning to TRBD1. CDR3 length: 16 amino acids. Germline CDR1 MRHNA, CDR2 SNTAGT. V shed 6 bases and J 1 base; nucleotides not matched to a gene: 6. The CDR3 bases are TGTGCCAGCAGCCCCGGGACAGGGGAGAGCAATCAGCCCCAGCATTTT. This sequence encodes CASSPGTGESNQPQHF.

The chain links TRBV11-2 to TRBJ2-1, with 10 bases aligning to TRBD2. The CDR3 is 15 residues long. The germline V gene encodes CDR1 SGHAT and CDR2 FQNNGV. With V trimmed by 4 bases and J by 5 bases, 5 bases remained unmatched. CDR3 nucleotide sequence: TGTGCCAGCAGCTCCCTAGCGGGGGAACACAATGAGCAGTTCTTC. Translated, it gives CASSSLAGEHNEQFF.

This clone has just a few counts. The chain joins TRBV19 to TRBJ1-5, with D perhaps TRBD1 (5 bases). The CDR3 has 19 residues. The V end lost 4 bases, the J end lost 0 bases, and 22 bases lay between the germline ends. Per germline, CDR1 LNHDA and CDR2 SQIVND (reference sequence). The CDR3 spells CASSTYRSPILYSNQPQHF. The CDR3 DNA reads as TGTGCCAGTAGTACCTACAGGTCGCCGATTTTATATAGCAATCAGCCCCAGCATTTT.

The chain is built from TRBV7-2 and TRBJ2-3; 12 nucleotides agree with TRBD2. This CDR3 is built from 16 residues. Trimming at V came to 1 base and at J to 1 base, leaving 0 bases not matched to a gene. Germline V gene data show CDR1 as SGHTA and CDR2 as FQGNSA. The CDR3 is CASSLGLAGGTDTQYF. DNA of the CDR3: TGTGCCAGCAGCTTAGGACTAGCGGGGGGCACAGATACGCAGTATTTT.

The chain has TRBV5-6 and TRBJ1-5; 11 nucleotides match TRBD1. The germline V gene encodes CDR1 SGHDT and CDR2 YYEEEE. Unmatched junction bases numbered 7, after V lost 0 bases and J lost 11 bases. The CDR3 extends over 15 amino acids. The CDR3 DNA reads TGTGCCAGCAGCTTGGCCGGGGACAGGGGGTATGCCCAGCATTTT. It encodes CASSLAGDRGYAQHF.

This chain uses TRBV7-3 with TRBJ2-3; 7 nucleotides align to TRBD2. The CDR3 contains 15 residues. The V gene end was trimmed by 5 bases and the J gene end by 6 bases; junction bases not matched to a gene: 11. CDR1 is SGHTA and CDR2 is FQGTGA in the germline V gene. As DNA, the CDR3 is TGTGCCAGCAGCAGACAAGCGGGGATAAGTGATACGCAGTATTTT. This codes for CASSRQAGISDTQYF.

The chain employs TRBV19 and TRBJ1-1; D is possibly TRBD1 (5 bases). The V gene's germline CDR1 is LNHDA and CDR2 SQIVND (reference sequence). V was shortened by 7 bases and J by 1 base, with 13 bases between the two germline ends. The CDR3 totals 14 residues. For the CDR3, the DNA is TGTGCCAGTACGAACGGGGGGAAGAACACTGAAGCTTTCTTT. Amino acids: CASTNGGKNTEAFF.

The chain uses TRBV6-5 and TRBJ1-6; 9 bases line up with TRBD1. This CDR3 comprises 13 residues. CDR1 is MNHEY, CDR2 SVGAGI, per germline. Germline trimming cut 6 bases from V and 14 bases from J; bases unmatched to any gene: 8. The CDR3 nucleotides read TGTGCCAGCAGGCGGGACAGGGCGTCGGCCCTCCACTTT. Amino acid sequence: CASRRDRASALHF.

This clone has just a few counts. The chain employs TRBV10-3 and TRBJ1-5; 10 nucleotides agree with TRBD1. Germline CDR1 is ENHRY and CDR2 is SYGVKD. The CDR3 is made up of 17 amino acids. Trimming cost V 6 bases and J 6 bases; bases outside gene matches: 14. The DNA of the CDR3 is TGTGCCATCAGGGCTGGACAGGGGGAGATAATAGGTCAGCCCCAGCATTTT. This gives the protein CAIRAGQGEIIGQPQHF.

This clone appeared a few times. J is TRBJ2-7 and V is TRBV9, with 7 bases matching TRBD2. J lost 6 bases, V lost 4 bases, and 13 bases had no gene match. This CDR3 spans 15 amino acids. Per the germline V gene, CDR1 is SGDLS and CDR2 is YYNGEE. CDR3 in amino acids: CASSPGLVPKSEQYF. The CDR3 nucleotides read TGTGCCAGCAGCCCCGGACTAGTCCCAAAATCCGAGCAGTACTTC.

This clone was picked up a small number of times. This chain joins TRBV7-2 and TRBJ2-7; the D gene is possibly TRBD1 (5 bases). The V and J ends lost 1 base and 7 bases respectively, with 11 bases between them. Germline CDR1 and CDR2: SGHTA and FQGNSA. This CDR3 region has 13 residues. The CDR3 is CASSLVRVREQYF. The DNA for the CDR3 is TGTGCCAGCAGCTTAGTCAGGGTTCGGGAGCAGTACTTC.

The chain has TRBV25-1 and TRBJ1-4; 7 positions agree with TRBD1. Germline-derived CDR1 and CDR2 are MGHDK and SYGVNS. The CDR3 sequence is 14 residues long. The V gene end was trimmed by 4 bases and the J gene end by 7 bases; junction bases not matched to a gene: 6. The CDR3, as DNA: TGTGCCAGCAGTGGGACACAGGGGTTTGAAAAACTGTTTTTT. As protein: CASSGTQGFEKLFF. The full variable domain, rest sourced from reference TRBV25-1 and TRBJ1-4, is EADIYQTPRYLVIGTGKKITLECSQTMGHDKMYWYQQDPGMELHLIHYSYGVNSTEKGDLSSESTVSRIRTEHFPLTLESARPSHTSQYLCASSGTQGFEKLFFGSGTQLSVL.